This is a list of T cell receptor beta chains from one sample in a study of T-cell memory formation after mild COVID-19. TCRdb re-called the 5' RACE reads through MiXCR, storing one row per CDR3 protein. Seen here are fewer than 650,000 distinct CDR3 sequences, less than 25% observed once, and the top ten hold about 8.2%. The sequenced sample consisted of PBMCs or a T cell subset sorted from them (not recorded which). Receptor source: an adult woman who had mild COVID-19 (a few samples of this study predate the infection). Cell type and time point are not known. The CDR3 runs from the conserved cysteine through the conserved F or W. D genes are given only for firm matches. Clone size, where shown, is once, few, many, or a class for clones that have expanded.

clone size: few
J gene: TRBJ1-5
V gene: TRBV5-1
CDR3 length: 15
D gene: TRBD1
CDR3 protein: CASSPEGQVNQPQHF
CDR3 DNA: TGCGCCAGCAGCCCGGAAGGACAGGTCAATCAGCCCCAGCATTTT

clone size: -
J gene: TRBJ2-1
V gene: TRBV27
CDR3 length: 15
D gene: -
CDR3 protein: CASSTARSSYNEQFF
CDR3 DNA: TGTGCCAGCAGTACAGCGAGATCCTCCTACAATGAGCAGTTCTTC

clone size: many
J gene: TRBJ2-3
V gene: TRBV20-1
CDR3 length: 15
D gene: -
CDR3 protein: CSARDSLGAPDTQYF
CDR3 DNA: TGCAGTGCTAGAGATTCATTGGGAGCCCCGGATACGCAGTATTTT

clone size: -
J gene: TRBJ2-4
V gene: TRBV14
CDR3 length: 13
D gene: TRBD2
CDR3 protein: CASSPRTSGRPYF
CDR3 DNA: TGTGCCAGCAGCCCCCGGACTAGCGGGAGGCCATACTTC

clone size: few
J gene: TRBJ2-7
V gene: TRBV20-1
CDR3 length: 16
D gene: -
CDR3 protein: CSARDRTPVGSYEQYF
CDR3 DNA: TGCAGTGCTAGAGATAGAACCCCCGTTGGCTCCTACGAGCAGTACTTC

clone size: -
J gene: TRBJ2-3
V gene: TRBV7-8
CDR3 length: 17
D gene: -
CDR3 protein: CASSLKGAVPHTDTQYF
CDR3 DNA: TGTGCCAGCAGCTTGAAAGGGGCAGTCCCACACACAGATACGCAGTATTTT

clone size: -
J gene: TRBJ2-1
V gene: TRBV11-3
CDR3 length: 15
D gene: -
CDR3 protein: CASSLFGQPENEQFF
CDR3 DNA: TGTGCCAGCAGCTTATTTGGCCAGCCGGAGAATGAGCAGTTCTTC

clone size: -
J gene: TRBJ2-1
V gene: TRBV25-1
CDR3 length: 16
D gene: TRBD2
CDR3 protein: CASSEFGGGSYNEQFF
CDR3 DNA: TGTGCCAGCAGTGAGTTCGGGGGGGGCTCCTACAATGAGCAGTTCTTC

clone size: few
J gene: TRBJ2-1
V gene: TRBV20-1
CDR3 length: 15
D gene: TRBD2
CDR3 protein: CSATKLAGGYNEQFF
CDR3 DNA: TGCAGTGCTACTAAACTAGCGGGAGGGTACAATGAGCAGTTCTTC

clone size: -
J gene: TRBJ2-5
V gene: TRBV12-3/TRBV12-4
CDR3 length: 11
D gene: -
CDR3 protein: CASREKETQYF
CDR3 DNA: TGTGCCAGCAGAGAAAAAGAGACCCAGTACTTC

clone size: few
J gene: TRBJ1-6
V gene: TRBV9
CDR3 length: 14
D gene: -
CDR3 protein: CASSEGSGNSPLHF
CDR3 DNA: TGTGCCAGCAGCGAGGGGAGCGGGAATTCACCCCTCCACTTT

clone size: -
J gene: TRBJ2-3
V gene: TRBV25-1
CDR3 length: 16
D gene: -
CDR3 protein: CASSEWLGTTTDTQYF
CDR3 DNA: TGTGCCAGCAGTGAATGGTTAGGGACAACCACAGATACGCAGTATTTT

clone size: few
J gene: TRBJ2-5
V gene: TRBV20-1
CDR3 length: 18
D gene: TRBD2
CDR3 protein: CSARGGTSGGLIQETQYF
CDR3 DNA: TGCAGTGCTAGAGGTGGGACTAGCGGGGGACTCATCCAAGAGACCCAGTACTTC

clone size: many
J gene: TRBJ2-1
V gene: TRBV12-3/TRBV12-4
CDR3 length: 15
D gene: TRBD2
CDR3 protein: CASRPYGGAGNEQFF
CDR3 DNA: TGTGCCAGCAGGCCTTACGGGGGGGCAGGGAATGAGCAGTTCTTC

clone size: few
J gene: TRBJ2-1
V gene: TRBV12-3/TRBV12-4
CDR3 length: 15
D gene: -
CDR3 protein: CASSLEGRVYNEQFF
CDR3 DNA: TGTGCCAGCAGTTTAGAGGGAAGGGTATACAATGAGCAGTTCTTC

clone size: few
J gene: TRBJ2-2
V gene: TRBV6-5
CDR3 length: 13
D gene: -
CDR3 protein: CASQIDGGGELFF
CDR3 DNA: TGTGCCAGCCAAATCGACGGAGGCGGGGAGCTGTTTTTT

clone size: -
J gene: TRBJ1-2
V gene: TRBV24-1
CDR3 length: 18
D gene: -
CDR3 protein: CATSDSRRLLPGAYGYTF
CDR3 DNA: TGTGCCACCAGTGATTCCAGACGGCTCCTCCCGGGGGCCTATGGCTACACCTTC

clone size: -
J gene: TRBJ2-7
V gene: TRBV4-3
CDR3 length: 16
D gene: -
CDR3 protein: CASSQVLAPGTYEQYF
CDR3 DNA: TGCGCCAGCAGCCAAGTGCTGGCTCCCGGGACCTACGAGCAGTACTTC

clone size: few
J gene: TRBJ2-1
V gene: TRBV6-2/TRBV6-3
CDR3 length: 14
D gene: TRBD1
CDR3 protein: CASTSGQRKNEQFF
CDR3 DNA: TGTGCCAGCACTTCGGGACAGCGTAAGAATGAGCAGTTCTTC

clone size: few
J gene: TRBJ2-3
V gene: TRBV19
CDR3 length: 15
D gene: -
CDR3 protein: CASTQTRKGTDTQYF
CDR3 DNA: TGTGCCAGTACTCAAACGCGGAAGGGCACAGATACGCAGTATTTT

clone size: -
J gene: TRBJ1-5
V gene: TRBV15
CDR3 length: 15
D gene: -
CDR3 protein: CATSPRMGSNQPQHF
CDR3 DNA: TGTGCCACCAGCCCCCGGATGGGGAGCAATCAGCCCCAGCATTTT

clone size: -
J gene: TRBJ1-2
V gene: TRBV18
CDR3 length: 17
D gene: TRBD1
CDR3 protein: CASSPPGTGPEAHGYTF
CDR3 DNA: TGTGCCAGCTCACCCCCCGGGACAGGGCCCGAGGCTCATGGCTACACCTTC

clone size: few
J gene: TRBJ2-1
V gene: TRBV18
CDR3 length: 13
D gene: TRBD2
CDR3 protein: CASSAGEYNEQFF
CDR3 DNA: TGTGCCAGCTCTGCGGGGGAGTACAATGAGCAGTTCTTC

clone size: -
J gene: TRBJ2-2
V gene: TRBV15
CDR3 length: 15
D gene: TRBD1
CDR3 protein: CATSVGTGTTGELFF
CDR3 DNA: TGTGCCACCAGCGTAGGGACAGGGACGACCGGGGAGCTGTTTTTT

clone size: many
J gene: TRBJ1-1
V gene: TRBV5-4
CDR3 length: 13
D gene: -
CDR3 protein: CASSPSGDTEAFF
CDR3 DNA: TGTGCCAGCAGCCCCTCAGGGGACACTGAAGCTTTCTTT

clone size: -
J gene: TRBJ2-7
V gene: TRBV14
CDR3 length: 15
D gene: -
CDR3 protein: CASSPTSWSSYEQYF
CDR3 DNA: TGTGCCAGCAGCCCCACTAGCTGGAGCTCCTACGAGCAGTACTTC

clone size: few
J gene: TRBJ2-7
V gene: TRBV19
CDR3 length: 13
D gene: -
CDR3 protein: CARMTGGSYEQYF
CDR3 DNA: TGTGCCAGGATGACAGGTGGCTCCTACGAGCAGTACTTC

clone size: -
J gene: TRBJ2-2
V gene: TRBV10-3
CDR3 length: 15
D gene: -
CDR3 protein: CAISEGSSGTGELFF
CDR3 DNA: TGTGCCATCAGTGAAGGAAGTAGCGGCACCGGGGAGCTGTTTTTT

clone size: -
J gene: TRBJ1-2
V gene: TRBV7-6
CDR3 length: 13
D gene: TRBD1
CDR3 protein: CAIGTGLSHGYTF
CDR3 DNA: TGTGCCATCGGGACAGGCCTCAGCCATGGCTACACCTTC

clone size: few
J gene: TRBJ1-4
V gene: TRBV4-2
CDR3 length: 21
D gene: TRBD1
CDR3 protein: CASSQEMMGSTGGQTNEKLFF
CDR3 DNA: TGTGCCAGCAGCCAAGAGATGATGGGATCGACAGGGGGCCAAACTAATGAAAAACTGTTTTTT

clone size: -
J gene: TRBJ1-1
V gene: TRBV12-3/TRBV12-4
CDR3 length: 14
D gene: -
CDR3 protein: CASSPRGEGRRAFF
CDR3 DNA: TGTGCCAGCAGTCCCCGCGGTGAGGGGCGACGGGCTTTCTTT

clone size: -
J gene: TRBJ1-2
V gene: TRBV5-6
CDR3 length: 14
D gene: TRBD1
CDR3 protein: CASSLGQGHYGYTF
CDR3 DNA: TGTGCCAGCAGCCTAGGACAGGGTCATTATGGCTACACCTTC

clone size: -
J gene: TRBJ2-2
V gene: TRBV10-3
CDR3 length: 13
D gene: -
CDR3 protein: CAISGQLTGELFF
CDR3 DNA: TGTGCCATCAGTGGTCAGCTCACCGGGGAGCTGTTTTTT

clone size: few
J gene: TRBJ1-2
V gene: TRBV6-1
CDR3 length: 12
D gene: -
CDR3 protein: CASSRSAIGYTF
CDR3 DNA: TGTGCCAGCAGCCGGTCGGCAATTGGCTACACCTTC

clone size: few
J gene: TRBJ2-1
V gene: TRBV2
CDR3 length: 16
D gene: TRBD2
CDR3 protein: CASSEEGLAVYNEQFF
CDR3 DNA: TGTGCCAGCAGTGAAGAGGGGCTAGCGGTCTACAATGAGCAGTTCTTC

clone size: -
J gene: TRBJ1-1
V gene: TRBV4-1
CDR3 length: 17
D gene: -
CDR3 protein: CASSQGRPGTQNTEAFF
CDR3 DNA: TGCGCCAGCAGCCAAGGCAGACCCGGGACACAGAACACTGAAGCTTTCTTT

clone size: few
J gene: TRBJ2-7
V gene: TRBV5-1
CDR3 length: 18
D gene: TRBD1
CDR3 protein: CASSATGTELEVGYEQYF
CDR3 DNA: TGCGCCAGCAGCGCAACCGGGACAGAACTGGAGGTTGGGTACGAGCAGTACTTC

clone size: few
J gene: TRBJ2-3
V gene: TRBV7-9
CDR3 length: 15
D gene: TRBD2
CDR3 protein: CASSPSGGAVDTQYF
CDR3 DNA: TGTGCCAGCAGCCCCAGCGGGGGGGCCGTAGATACGCAGTATTTT

clone size: -
J gene: TRBJ2-4
V gene: TRBV21-1
CDR3 length: 18
D gene: -
CDR3 protein: CASSKVLARSCTATAQYF
CDR3 DNA: TGTGCCAGCAGCAAAGTATTAGCAAGAAGTTGTACAGCAACAGCTCAGTACTTC

clone size: few
J gene: TRBJ1-1
V gene: TRBV20-1
CDR3 length: 16
D gene: TRBD1
CDR3 protein: CSAFYLDGQVNTEAFF
CDR3 DNA: TGCAGTGCTTTTTACCTTGACGGACAGGTGAACACTGAAGCTTTCTTT

clone size: few
J gene: TRBJ2-3
V gene: TRBV12-3/TRBV12-4
CDR3 length: 15
D gene: TRBD2
CDR3 protein: CASRLGTSGADTQYF
CDR3 DNA: TGTGCCAGCAGGCTCGGGACTAGCGGAGCAGATACGCAGTATTTT

clone size: -
J gene: TRBJ1-2
V gene: TRBV5-1
CDR3 length: 13
D gene: -
CDR3 protein: CASSSGSNYGYTF
CDR3 DNA: TGCGCCAGCAGCTCCGGGTCTAACTATGGCTACACCTTC

clone size: few
J gene: TRBJ1-5
V gene: TRBV7-2
CDR3 length: 14
D gene: -
CDR3 protein: CASSPSGSNQPQHF
CDR3 DNA: TGTGCCAGCAGCCCGTCGGGGAGCAATCAGCCCCAGCATTTT

clone size: -
J gene: TRBJ1-2
V gene: TRBV6-5
CDR3 length: 13
D gene: TRBD1
CDR3 protein: CASRQDRGLGYTF
CDR3 DNA: TGTGCCAGCAGACAAGACAGGGGGTTAGGCTACACCTTC

clone size: -
J gene: TRBJ2-5
V gene: TRBV6-5
CDR3 length: 14
D gene: -
CDR3 protein: CASSSGSRRETQYF
CDR3 DNA: TGTGCCAGCAGTTCAGGGAGTCGACGGGAGACCCAGTACTTC